One sample yielded the 29 T cell receptor beta chains listed below, sequenced in a study of cytomegalovirus exposure and HLA in healthy donors. A multiplex PCR was run with 60 Vbeta primers and 13 Jbeta primers. The assay was immunoSEQ multiplex PCR, and TCRdb's table has in-frame clones only and misses some. The sample table includes 150,000 to 200,000 clones. The sequencing sample was made of PBMCs. The receptors were sampled from an older woman in good health and CMV-seronegative.

The chain joins TRBV7-6 to TRBJ2-7; 8 bases align to TRBD2. V gave up 5 bases and J gave up 5 bases; unmatched junction bases: 17. The CDR3 is 17 amino acids. In germline, CDR1 is SGHVS, CDR2 FNYEAQ. The CDR3: CASSLPLEGLGENEQYF. CDR3 in DNA: TGTGCCAGCAGCCTACCTCTCGAGGGACTAGGAGAGAACGAGCAGTACTTC.

The V call is TRBV9, the J call TRBJ2-1; 7 nucleotides line up with TRBD1. The CDR3 has 15 amino acids. V shed 4 bases and J 4 bases; nucleotides not matched to a gene: 8. Germline V CDR1 and CDR2: SGDLS, YYNGEE. CDR3 sequence (DNA): TGTGCCAGCAGCCCGCGGACAGGCGGTTACAATGAGCAGTTCTTC. Its translation: CASSPRTGGYNEQFF.

V and J are TRBV6-5 and TRBJ1-1, with 8 nucleotides matching TRBD1. The CDR3 length is 15 residues. Germline CDR1 and CDR2: MNHEY and SVGAGI. The V gene end was trimmed by 0 bases and the J gene end by 5 bases; junction bases not matched to a gene: 5. CDR3 sequence: CASSYSIRGRTEAFF. The CDR3 region has the DNA TGTGCCAGCAGTTACTCGATCAGGGGGCGGACTGAAGCTTTCTTT.

This sequence joins TRBV7-9 and TRBJ2-7; 7 positions agree with TRBD1. The CDR3 is 14 amino acids. Germline CDR1 SEHNR, CDR2 FQNEAQ (reference sequence). The J segment lost 5 bases and the V segment lost 1 base, leaving 5 bases of the junction unmatched. The CDR3 here is CASSLGRQGNEQYF. CDR3 bases: TGTGCCAGCAGCTTAGGGAGACAGGGAAACGAGCAGTACTTC.

The chain uses TRBV15 and TRBJ2-2, with D possibly matching TRBD2 (5 bases). The V and J ends lost 1 base and 0 bases respectively, with 15 bases between them. The CDR3 length is 18 residues. From germline, CDR1 is LNHNV and CDR2 YYDKDF (reference sequence). The CDR3, as DNA: TGTGCCACCAGCAGAGGAGAGGGCATTGCGCCGAACACCGGGGAGCTGTTTTTT. Translated, it gives CATSRGEGIAPNTGELFF.

This chain uses TRBV18 with TRBJ2-1; no definite D call. Germline lookup yields CDR1 KGHSH and CDR2 LQKENI. V gave up 2 bases and J gave up 6 bases, with 8 bases separating them. The CDR3 sequence is 13 residues long. CDR3 sequence reads: CASSPYTVNEQFF. CDR3 bases: TGTGCCAGCTCACCATATACGGTCAATGAGCAGTTCTTC. The variable domain in full, with the rest retrieved from reference TRBV18 and TRBJ2-1, is NAGVMQNPRHLVRRRGQEARLRCSPMKGHSHVYWYRQLPEEGLKFMVYLQKENIIDESGMPKERFSAEFPKEGPSILRIQQVVRGDSAAYFCASSPYTVNEQFFGPGTRLTVL.

CDR3 in DNA: TGCGCCAGCAGCCATCTTGCGGGAGGATCCTACGAGCAGTACTTC. It yields the protein CASSHLAGGSYEQYF. The J gene is TRBJ2-7, the V gene TRBV4-1; 8 bases line up with TRBD2. J gave up 1 base and V 3 bases, and 5 bases lay outside the gene matches. The CDR3 length is 15 residues. Germline V gene lookup returns CDR1 MGHRA and CDR2 YSYEKL.

The chain recombines TRBV7-2 with TRBJ1-4, with D possibly being TRBD1 (6 bases). Germline CDR1 and CDR2: SGHTA and FQGNSA. The CDR3 runs 13 residues. Trimming took off 8 bases at V and 8 bases at J, with 15 bases between the two ends. CDR3: CASGRIGGEKLFF. CDR3 DNA sequence: TGTGCCAGCGGCAGAATAGGGGGAGAAAAACTGTTTTTT.

This CDR3 reads CASSIDRNLNEQFF. The CDR3 nucleotides read TGTGCCAGTAGTATAGATCGCAACTTGAATGAGCAGTTCTTC. The chain employs TRBV19 and TRBJ2-1; D is uncertain. Germline values: CDR1 LNHDA, CDR2 SQIVND (reference sequence). V lost 0 bases and J lost 7, with 10 bases in between. This CDR3 has 14 residues.

The chain couples TRBV6-1 to TRBJ2-7; 8 bases fit TRBD1. From germline, CDR1 is MNHNS and CDR2 SASEGT. The CDR3 has 15 amino acids. V lost 6 bases and J lost 0; bases outside the gene matches: 7. The CDR3 DNA reads as TGTGCCAGCAGGTCGGGACAGGAGAGCTCCTACGAGCAGTACTTC. Protein sequence: CASRSGQESSYEQYF.

The rearrangement uses TRBV14 and TRBJ1-1; no firm D call. CDR1 and CDR2 from the germline V gene are SGHDN and FVKESK. The CDR3 contains 14 residues. The V gene lost 1 base and the J gene lost 1 base, with 7 bases spanning the gap. The CDR3 nucleotides read TGTGCCAGCAGCCAAGCCCTCGGGAACACTGAAGCTTTCTTT. Amino acid sequence: CASSQALGNTEAFF.

The gene calls are TRBV5-4 and TRBJ2-2; D unclear. Trimming shortened V by 1 base and J by 5 bases, and 12 bases separated the two germline ends. The CDR3 extends over 15 amino acids. CDR1 and CDR2 from the germline V gene are SGHNT and YYREEE (reference sequence). CDR3 region: CASSLRRSLTGELFF. DNA for the CDR3: TGTGCCAGCAGCTTGAGACGGAGTCTTACCGGGGAGCTGTTTTTT. Full variable domain (rest looked up from reference TRBV5-4 and TRBJ2-2): ETGVTQSPTHLIKTRGQQVTLRCSSQSGHNTVSWYQQALGQGPQFIFQYYREEENGRGNFPPRFSGLQFPNYSSELNVNALELDDSALYLCASSLRRSLTGELFFGEGSRLTVL.

This chain joins TRBV19 and TRBJ2-2, with TRBD2 identical over 12 bases. Trimming removed 7 bases from V and 5 bases from J; junction bases left unmatched: 2. CDR3 length: 14 amino acids. CDR1 is LNHDA and CDR2 is SQIVND in the germline V gene (reference sequence). DNA of the CDR3: TGTGCCAGTATTACTAGCGGGGGGACCGGGGAGCTGTTTTTT. Translated: CASITSGGTGELFF.

This chain uses TRBV6-6 with TRBJ1-1, with TRBD1 matching over 8 bases. The V gene's germline CDR1 is MNHNY and CDR2 SVGAGI (reference sequence). V shed 4 bases and J 1 base; nucleotides not matched to a gene: 8. This CDR3 is 16 amino acids long. CDR3 bases: TGTGCCAGCAGTTTTCCCGGGACAGGATCGAACACTGAAGCTTTCTTT. It encodes CASSFPGTGSNTEAFF.

CDR3 nucleotides: TGTGCCAGCAGCTTGAACTTCGGGAATGAGCAGTTCTTC. Encoded protein: CASSLNFGNEQFF. V is TRBV7-3 and J is TRBJ2-1; D is unclear. Germline values: CDR1 SGHTA, CDR2 FQGTGA. The CDR3 is 13 amino acids. V was shortened by 3 bases and J by 7 bases, with 10 bases between the two germline ends.

This sequence joins TRBV10-3 and TRBJ2-7; D might be TRBD1 (6 bases). Germline CDR1 reads ENHRY; CDR2 reads SYGVKD. The CDR3 has 13 residues. With 2 bases removed from V and 4 bases from J, the gap between germline ends came to 9 bases. The CDR3 here is CAISEMDSYEQYF. CDR3 DNA: TGTGCCATCAGTGAGATGGACAGTTACGAGCAGTACTTC.

The rearrangement joins TRBV5-1 to TRBJ1-1; perhaps TRBD1 as D (5 bases). The CDR3 loop spans 16 amino acids. Germline CDR1 is SGHRS and CDR2 is YFSETQ. Trimming removed 4 bases from V and 0 bases from J, with 16 bases in between. CDR3 nucleotide sequence: TGCGCCAGCAGCATCCCTACCGGGACTATGAACACTGAAGCTTTCTTT. It translates to CASSIPTGTMNTEAFF. The complete variable domain, with remaining parts taken from reference TRBV5-1 and TRBJ1-1, reads KAGVTQTPRYLIKTRGQQVTLSCSPISGHRSVSWYQQTPGQGLQFLFEYFSETQRNKGNFPGRFSGRQFSNSRSEMNVSTLELGDSALYLCASSIPTGTMNTEAFFGQGTRLTVV.

The chain uses TRBV5-6 and TRBJ1-1; D gene uncertain. The CDR3 contains 14 residues. V shed 1 base and J shed 4 bases, with 11 bases lying between them. Germline CDR1 SGHDT, CDR2 YYEEEE. The CDR3 DNA reads as TGTGCCAGCAGCTTGCTACGGCGGGGCACTGAAGCTTTCTTT. As protein: CASSLLRRGTEAFF.

The chain links TRBV11-3 to TRBJ2-1; 9 bases align to TRBD2. Trimming at V came to 1 base and at J to 9 bases, leaving 4 bases not matched to a gene. Germline V lookup: CDR1 SGHNT, CDR2 YENEEA. CDR3 length: 14 amino acids. The CDR3 loop reads CASSLVGLAGEQFF. CDR3 nucleotide sequence: TGTGCCAGCAGCTTAGTGGGACTAGCAGGTGAGCAGTTCTTC.

J is TRBJ2-7 and V is TRBV2, with 8 positions matching TRBD1. The CDR3 length is 15 residues. V dropped 7 bases and J dropped 3; count of bases not matched to a gene: 11. CDR1 is SNHLY, CDR2 FYNNEI, per germline. The CDR3 sequence: CASNPDRAAYYEQYF. CDR3 coding DNA: TGTGCCAGCAATCCGGACAGGGCCGCATACTACGAGCAGTACTTC.

About this clone: In the same sample, other DNA sequences code for this CDR3. The chain links TRBV5-6 to TRBJ2-3, with D perhaps matching TRBD1 (6 bases). The V gene lost 5 bases and the J gene lost 0 bases, with 10 bases spanning the gap. Germline-derived CDR1 and CDR2 are SGHDT and YYEEEE. This CDR3 has 14 residues. CDR3 in DNA: TGTGCCAGCAGTCAAGGACAGAGCACAGATACGCAGTATTTT. Its protein is CASSQGQSTDTQYF. The full variable domain, its missing parts supplied by reference TRBV5-6 and TRBJ2-3, is DAGVTQSPTHLIKTRGQQVTLRCSPKSGHDTVSWYQQALGQGPQFIFQYYEEEERQRGNFPDRFSGHQFPNYSSELNVNALLLGDSALYLCASSQGQSTDTQYFGPGTRLTVL.

V usage is TRBV30 and J usage is TRBJ2-3; TRBD2 is a possible D gene (5 bases). Trimming removed 4 bases from V and 4 bases from J, with 12 bases in between. CDR1 is GTSNPN, CDR2 SVGIG, per germline (reference sequence). This CDR3 contains 13 residues. The CDR3 loop reads CAWIMGSADTQYF. The DNA for the CDR3 is TGTGCCTGGATAATGGGGAGTGCAGATACGCAGTATTTT.

The V and J genes are TRBV7-8 and TRBJ1-1; possible D gene TRBD1, 6 bases. V lost 1 base, J lost 6 bases, and 15 bases lay in between. The CDR3 totals 15 residues. The germline CDR1 and CDR2 sequences are SGHVS and FQNEAQ. The CDR3 DNA reads TGTGCCAGCAGCTTAGTGGTCAGGACAGCCCCTGAAGCTTTCTTT. Encoded protein: CASSLVVRTAPEAFF.

J is TRBJ1-2 and V is TRBV7-9; tentative D call: TRBD1 (6 bases). This CDR3 is 14 amino acids long. CDR1 and CDR2 from the germline V gene are SEHNR and FQNEAQ (reference sequence). Trimming stripped 5 bases from V and 7 bases from J, with 17 bases between. The CDR3 reads CASSLGAGVFGYTF. CDR3 sequence (DNA): TGTGCCAGCAGCCTGGGCGCAGGGGTTTTTGGCTACACCTTC.

In DNA form, the CDR3 reads TGTGCCAGCAGCTTAGTCAGGACAAGGGCCTACGAGCAGTACTTC. It encodes CASSLVRTRAYEQYF. This rearrangement joins TRBV7-8 to TRBJ2-7, with D tentatively TRBD1 (5 bases). In germline, CDR1 is SGHVS, CDR2 FQNEAQ. V shed 1 base and J shed 2 bases, with 12 bases lying between them. This CDR3 contains 15 residues.

The chain uses TRBV5-6 and TRBJ2-3; D is unresolved. The V and J ends lost 0 bases and 4 bases respectively, with 9 bases between them. Per the germline V gene, CDR1 is SGHDT and CDR2 is YYEEEE. The CDR3 consists of 14 residues. CDR3: CASSLEAAPDTQYF. CDR3 DNA: TGTGCCAGCAGCTTGGAGGCGGCCCCAGATACGCAGTATTTT.

The chain carries TRBV7-7 and TRBJ2-2; D not resolved. With 2 bases removed from V and 7 bases from J, the gap between germline ends came to 5 bases. Germline-derived CDR1 and CDR2 are SSHAT and FNYEAQ (reference sequence). This CDR3 is built from 12 residues. The CDR3 spells CASSLIGGELFF. DNA for the CDR3: TGTGCCAGCAGCTTAATCGGCGGGGAGCTGTTTTTT.

V and J are TRBV19 and TRBJ2-1; 7 nucleotides agree with TRBD2. CDR1 and CDR2 from the germline V gene are LNHDA and SQIVND (reference sequence). V trimming: 5 bases; J trimming: 2 bases; junction bases outside the gene matches: 15. This CDR3 spans 18 amino acids. CDR3 DNA: TGTGCCAGTAGTCTCCGTCCAAAACTAGCGACCGCCTACAATGAGCAGTTCTTC. Its translation: CASSLRPKLATAYNEQFF.

This chain joins TRBV7-3 and TRBJ2-7; D may be TRBD2 (7 bases). Germline V gene data show CDR1 as SGHTA and CDR2 as FQGTGA. Trimming removed 1 base from V and 1 base from J, with 14 bases in between. The CDR3 totals 16 residues. The CDR3, as DNA: TGTGCCAGCAGCTTAAGGGCAGGGGACTATTCCTACGAGCAGTACTTC. Translation gives CASSLRAGDYSYEQYF. The variable domain in full, completed from reference TRBV7-3 and TRBJ2-7, reads GAGVSQTPSNKVTEKGKYVELRCDPISGHTALYWYRQSLGQGPEFLIYFQGTGAADDSGLPNDRFFAVRPEGSVSTLKIQRTERGDSAVYLCASSLRAGDYSYEQYFGPGTRLTVT.